The 19 T cell receptor beta chains given below trace back to one sample, sequenced in a study of beta chain features in type 1 diabetes. Of the isolated RNA, all was reverse transcribed, and so the sequenced material was expressed TCRB transcripts. Assay used: immunoSEQ multiplex PCR; TCRdb lists only in-frame clones, some missing. Of around 430,000 clones listed, 25% to 35% are singletons. The sample taken for sequencing was naive CD4+ T cells from blood. The origin of the receptors is a man between 18 and 29 years old in good health.

In its sample, this clone was seen a few times. The J gene is TRBJ2-5, the V gene TRBV29-1; 9 nucleotides agree with TRBD2. Matching the DNA end better, TRBJ2-7 makes the J call doubtful. CDR1 is SQVTM and CDR2 is ANQGSEA in the germline V gene. This CDR3 is 11 amino acids long. DNA for the CDR3: TGCAGCGTGGCGGGAGGGTACGAGCAGTACTTC. This translates into CSVAGGYEQYF.

A few counts support this clone. This chain links TRBV30 with TRBJ1-1, with 9 bases aligning to TRBD1. V lost 3 bases and J lost 4; bases outside the gene matches: 3. This CDR3 is 13 amino acids long. Germline V gene sequence: CDR1 GTSNPN, CDR2 SVGIG (reference sequence). The CDR3, as DNA: TGTGCCTGGAGCAAGGACAGGGGCACTGAAGCTTTCTTT. Translating it yields CAWSKDRGTEAFF.

This chain joins TRBV5-1 and TRBJ2-1, with TRBD2 matching 8 bases. The CDR3 consists of 16 residues. The junction had 15 bases not matched to a gene; V was cut back by 5 bases and J by 8 bases. Germline V CDR1 and CDR2: SGHRS, YFSETQ. CDR3 bases: TGCGCCAGCAGGCGTGAGACCCGGGGGGGAATCGATGAGCAGTTCTTC. This translates into CASRRETRGGIDEQFF.

This clone has a handful of counts. The CDR3 bases are TGTGCCAGCAGTCCAGACAGGCCCCTCTCCTACGAGCAGTACTTC. It yields the protein CASSPDRPLSYEQYF. The rearrangement uses TRBV2 and TRBJ2-7; D possibly corresponds to TRBD1 (6 bases). CDR3 length: 15 residues. Trimming shortened V by 5 bases and J by 0 bases, and 14 bases separated the two germline ends. Germline CDR1 is SNHLY and CDR2 is FYNNEI.

The chain is built from TRBV6-5 and TRBJ2-3; unclear D gene. The CDR3 sequence is 13 residues long. Deletions cut 6 bases from V and 3 bases from J, with 10 bases between. Germline V gene sequence: CDR1 MNHEY, CDR2 SVGAGI. This chain's CDR3 is CASRRDGTDTQYF. Written as DNA, the CDR3 is TGTGCCAGCAGGCGCGACGGAACAGATACGCAGTATTTT.

This clone has a handful of counts. The chain combines TRBV7-9 with TRBJ2-1, with D maybe TRBD2 (5 bases). The germline CDR1 and CDR2 sequences are SEHNR and FQNEAQ (reference sequence). The CDR3 runs 14 residues. V was pared by 5 bases and J by 5 bases, with 13 bases between. In nucleotides, the CDR3 is TGTGCCAGCAGCCCCGGTAGGACTCACAATGAGCAGTTCTTC. The encoded protein is CASSPGRTHNEQFF.

This sequence joins TRBV10-3 and TRBJ2-3; D possibly corresponds to TRBD1 (5 bases). V lost 2 bases to trimming and J lost 1 base, with 10 bases between them. This CDR3 has 15 amino acids. CDR1 is ENHRY, CDR2 SYGVKD, per germline. The CDR3 loop reads CAISEGQYRTDTQYF. DNA for the CDR3: TGTGCCATCAGTGAGGGACAATATCGCACAGATACGCAGTATTTT.

The chain employs TRBV7-3 and TRBJ2-5, with D uncertain. From germline, CDR1 is SGHTA and CDR2 FQGTGA. The germline V and J ends were trimmed by 5 bases and 2 bases, with 9 bases remaining between them. The CDR3 consists of 13 residues. This CDR3 reads CASSRSSQETQYF. The CDR3 coding sequence is TGTGCCAGCAGCCGCTCAAGTCAAGAGACCCAGTACTTC.

The chain employs TRBV30 and TRBJ1-4, with no clear D. From germline, CDR1 is GTSNPN and CDR2 SVGIG (reference sequence). This CDR3 comprises 14 residues. The V and J ends lost 0 bases and 1 base respectively, with 6 bases between them. The CDR3 loop is CAWSVDLTNEKLFF. The CDR3 region has the DNA TGTGCCTGGAGTGTGGATTTAACTAATGAAAAACTGTTTTTT.

This chain uses TRBV30 with TRBJ1-2, with D maybe TRBD1 (5 bases). The germline V gene encodes CDR1 GTSNPN and CDR2 SVGIG (reference sequence). The V gene lost 7 bases and the J gene lost 1 base, with 16 bases spanning the gap. This CDR3 is built from 14 residues. The CDR3 sequence: CASGQTSLNYGYTF. The CDR3, as DNA: TGTGCCTCGGGGCAGACGAGCCTTAACTATGGCTACACCTTC.

About this clone itself: Other DNA sequences in this specimen translate into the identical CDR3. This chain links TRBV7-2 with TRBJ2-1; 11 nucleotides agree with TRBD2. This CDR3 contains 15 residues. CDR1 SGHTA and CDR2 FQGNSA come from the germline V gene. The V and J ends lost 5 bases and 4 bases, in that order; junction bases with no gene match: 4. In DNA form, the CDR3 reads TGTGCCAGCAGCCCCAGACTAGCGGGGTACAATGAGCAGTTCTTC. Translated, it gives CASSPRLAGYNEQFF. Full variable domain (outside the CDR3, taken from reference TRBV7-2 and TRBJ2-1): GAGVSQSPSNKVTEKGKDVELRCDPISGHTALYWYRQSLGQGLEFLIYFQGNSAPDKSGLPSDRFSAERTGGSVSTLTIQRTQQEDSAVYLCASSPRLAGYNEQFFGPGTRLTVL.

The chain has TRBV7-2 and TRBJ1-1; 8 nucleotides match TRBD1. Germline lookup yields CDR1 SGHTA and CDR2 FQGNSA. Germline trimming cut 0 bases from V and 10 bases from J; bases unmatched to any gene: 10. The CDR3 has 15 amino acids. DNA for the CDR3: TGTGCCAGCAGCTTAGCGCATAACAGGGGGTCGATAGCTTTCTTT. Translating it yields CASSLAHNRGSIAFF. Together with reference TRBV7-2 and TRBJ1-1, the CDR3 gives the full variable domain: GAGVSQSPSNKVTEKGKDVELRCDPISGHTALYWYRQSLGQGLEFLIYFQGNSAPDKSGLPSDRFSAERTGGSVSTLTIQRTQQEDSAVYLCASSLAHNRGSIAFFGQGTRLTVV.

The chain is built from TRBV2 and TRBJ1-1; 7 bases agree with TRBD1. Losses at the gene ends were 10 bases for V and 1 base for J; bases not matched to a gene: 6. CDR3 length: 13 residues. Germline V gives CDR1 SNHLY, CDR2 FYNNEI. CDR3 DNA sequence: TGTGCCACCTCTGGGACAGCGAACACTGAAGCTTTCTTT. Translating it yields CATSGTANTEAFF. The entire variable domain, with the rest obtained from reference TRBV2 and TRBJ1-1, is as follows: EPEVTQTPSHQVTQMGQEVILRCVPISNHLYFYWYRQILGQKVEFLVSFYNNEISEKSEIFDDQFSVERPDGSNFTLKIRSTKLEDSAMYFCATSGTANTEAFFGQGTRLTVV.

This clone was seen a handful of times. CDR3 sequence reads: CASSPGLAGTGELFF. CDR3 DNA: TGTGCCAGCAGCCCGGGACTAGCGGGCACCGGGGAGCTGTTTTTT. This chain links TRBV11-2 with TRBJ2-2; 12 positions match TRBD2. Germline V CDR1 and CDR2: SGHAT, FQNNGV. The CDR3 has 15 amino acids. Trimming cost V 5 bases and J 4 bases; bases outside gene matches: 2.

V gene TRBV7-9 combines with J gene TRBJ2-2, with a possible D match to TRBD2 (5 bases). This CDR3 contains 15 residues. CDR1 is SEHNR and CDR2 is FQNEAQ in the germline V gene (reference sequence). Trimming took 5 bases from V and 5 from J, leaving 15 bases between them. The CDR3 here is CASSPRARATGELFF. The CDR3 bases are TGTGCCAGCAGCCCCCGCGCGAGGGCGACCGGGGAGCTGTTTTTT. The full variable domain, with the rest looked up from reference TRBV7-9 and TRBJ2-2, is DTGVSQNPRHKITKRGQNVTFRCDPISEHNRLYWYRQTLGQGPEFLTYFQNEAQLEKSRLLSDRFSAERPKGSFSTLEIQRTEQGDSAMYLCASSPRARATGELFFGEGSRLTVL.

The chain uses TRBV7-8 and TRBJ2-7; the D gene is possibly TRBD2 (7 bases). Germline CDR1 reads SGHVS; CDR2 reads FQNEAQ. Trimming took 0 bases from V and 6 from J, leaving 12 bases between them. The CDR3 is made up of 14 amino acids. The CDR3 loop is CASSLARRGLEQYF. As DNA, the CDR3 is TGTGCCAGCAGCTTAGCGCGGCGGGGGCTCGAGCAGTACTTC.

This clone has more than one count but fewer than ten. This sequence joins TRBV5-7 and TRBJ2-5, with D hard to call. TRBV5-7 is an ORF for which the function is uncertain. CDR3 length: 13 residues. With 2 bases removed from V and 0 bases from J, the gap between germline ends came to 5 bases. In DNA, the CDR3 is TGTGCCAGCAGCTTTGACAACCAAGAGACCCAGTACTTC. Translation: CASSFDNQETQYF.

In this sample, this clone turned up a few times. Different DNA sequences within this sample yield the same CDR3. The rearrangement links TRBV10-3 to TRBJ2-7; D gene uncertain. The CDR3 is 12 residues long. CDR1 is ENHRY, CDR2 SYGVKD, per germline. With 0 bases removed from V and 4 bases from J, the gap between germline ends came to 4 bases. The CDR3 loop reads CAISESSYEQYF. The DNA for the CDR3 is TGTGCCATCAGTGAGTCGTCTTACGAGCAGTACTTC.

Here the CDR3 DNA reads TGTGCCAGCAGTGAAATATGGGGCGGGCCCCAGCGGGAGGAGCAGTTCTTC. Protein product: CASSEIWGGPQREEQFF. This chain joins TRBV25-1 and TRBJ2-1, with 8 bases fitting TRBD2. CDR3 size: 17 residues. Unmatched junction bases numbered 16, after V lost 2 bases and J lost 10 bases. Germline CDR1 and CDR2: MGHDK and SYGVNS. Full variable domain (remainder filled in from reference TRBV25-1 and TRBJ2-1): EADIYQTPRYLVIGTGKKITLECSQTMGHDKMYWYQQDPGMELHLIHYSYGVNSTEKGDLSSESTVSRIRTEHFPLTLESARPSHTSQYLCASSEIWGGPQREEQFFGPGTRLTVL.